This T cell receptor beta chain was profiled in a study of T cells in Graves' hyperthyroidism and ophthalmopathy. A word on this clonotype: Its antigen is undetermined.

Study outcomes and limitations: Ophthalmopathy was model-predicted a median roughly 6.3 months pre-onset.

Researchers took RNA transcripts and amplified the TCR beta CDR3 regions from them. The study used the HTBI primer set for a first-round RT-PCR of the TCR CDR3. Using its own MiXCR run on the multiplex PCR reads, TCRdb lists one record per CDR3 protein. The sample contains hundreds of thousands of distinct CDR3 sequences, more than 12% of which appear only once. V lost 0 bases and J lost 3, with 26 bases in between. The V gene's germline CDR1 is SGHDN and CDR2 FVKESK. The CDR3 contains 21 residues. The V gene is TRBV14, the J gene TRBJ2-2, with D perhaps TRBD1 (6 bases). The TCR was taken from a woman aged 45 to 65 with Graves' ophthalmopathy. Source material: blood. CDR3 DNA sequence: TGTGCCAGCAGCCAAGAATCACCTGGGGGCTTGGTATTGTCGTACACCGGGGAGCTGTTTTTT. Its translation is CASSQESPGGLVLSYTGELFF. The full variable domain, rest sourced from reference TRBV14 and TRBJ2-2, is EAGVTQFPSHSVIEKGQTVTLRCDPISGHDNLYWYRRVMGKEIKFLLHFVKESKQDESGMPNNRFLAERTGGTYSTLKVQPAELEDSGVYFCASSQESPGGLVLSYTGELFFGEGSRLTVL.